This TCR beta chain was recorded in a study of CD8 T cells in ankylosing spondylitis. Quantitative 5'-RACE with molecular barcodes was used to make the TCR beta libraries. TCRdb called the 5' RACE reads again in MiXCR, with one record for every CDR3 protein. The sample yields about 460,000 distinct CDR3 sequences, about 5% seen once. This clonotype was seen many times. The target antigen is unknown. The V gene lost 5 bases and the J gene lost 9 bases, with 10 bases spanning the gap. The length of the CDR3 is 12 residues. Germline CDR1 reads MNHEY; CDR2 reads SMNVEV (reference sequence). Study results and caveats: Disease-linked clones were found to be CD8+ and relatively rare in peripheral blood. In reactive arthritis synovial fluid and blood, some motif variants had been reported before. What appeared characteristic of ankylosing spondylitis blood was a TCR beta motif of fewer than ten highly homologous variants. Disease-linked clones reportedly showed significant enrichment in matched ankylosing spondylitis synovial fluid.

The chain carries TRBV27 and TRBJ2-2; D not resolved. The material sequenced was blood, either unsorted or a sorted T cell fraction (not recorded which). The sequence was collected from a male donor with ankylosing spondylitis. CDR3: CASSPMGRELFF. The DNA for the CDR3 is TGTGCCAGCAGTCCCATGGGCAGGGAGCTGTTTTTT.